The following is a T cell receptor (beta chain) sequence with its context. The sample belongs to a study of ipilimumab plus nivolumab after autologous stem cell transplantation. Study-wide background: Typical patient got 5 or 6 ipilimumab doses and fewer than 10 nivolumab doses (median).

Checkpoint therapy with ipilimumab 1 mg/kg began 14 to 28 days after transplant. Dosing: nivolumab 3 mg/kg IV, weeks 1, 4, 7, 10, then every two weeks to week 26. Germline values: CDR1 LNHDA, CDR2 SQIVND (reference sequence). V lost 1 base to trimming and J lost 3 bases; unmatched junction nucleotides: 8. The CDR3 length is 16 residues. Assay: immunoSEQ multiplex PCR; the TCRdb copy retains only in-frame clones and omits some. The data contain about 43,000 clones, about 88% of them singletons. The sequence came from a male donor with multiple myeloma. The chain is built from TRBV19 and TRBJ2-7, with TRBD2 identical over 8 bases. The sample consisted of PBMCs, taken in a trial of ipilimumab plus nivolumab as post-transplant consolidation. CDR3 sequence (DNA): TGTGCCAGTAGTATAGCGGCTAGCGGGCGCTACTACGAGCAGTACTTC. This sequence encodes CASSIAASGRYYEQYF. Full variable domain (remainder filled in from reference TRBV19 and TRBJ2-7): DGGITQSPKYLFRKEGQNVTLSCEQNLNHDAMYWYRQDPGQGLRLIYYSQIVNDFQKGDIAEGYSVSREKKESFPLTVTSAQKNPTAFYLCASSIAASGRYYEQYFGPGTRLTVT.